These 9 T cell receptor beta chains originate from one sample sequenced in a study of human T cells and chemical hapten exposure. Sample time point: patch test 2, 6 weeks after DPC sensitization. Documented treatment: therapeutic diphenylcyclopropenone sensitization with weekly scalp DPC. From the RACE reads, TCRdb called clonotypes with MiXCR, one entry per CDR3 protein. The top ten clones hold 2.2% of a sample with tens of thousands of distinct CDR3 sequences, approximately 10% of them seen once. Sequences were derived from whole blood, sampled in connection with sensitization to the hapten diphenylcyclopropenone (DPC). The receptors shown here come from a middle-aged man with alopecia areata. Some clones in this sample may be carry-over from other donors' samples.

In this sample, this clonotype turned up a few times. This chain uses TRBV20-1 with TRBJ2-1; D perhaps matches TRBD2 (6 bases). The CDR3 totals 12 residues. CDR1 and CDR2 (germline): DFQATT, SNEGSKA (reference sequence). CDR3 region: CSPGLSYNEQFF. DNA for the CDR3: TGCAGCCCGGGACTCTCCTACAATGAGCAGTTCTTC.

This clonotype was seen ten or more times. V is TRBV28 and J is TRBJ1-1; D unclear. The germline gives CDR1 MDHEN, CDR2 SYDVKM. The CDR3 has 12 residues. The V and J ends lost 11 bases and 7 bases respectively, with 17 bases between them. CDR3 DNA sequence: TGTGCCTCTACTTATAAGGCAAATGAAGCTTTCTTT. Translated, it gives CASTYKANEAFF.

This chain connects TRBV7-2 to TRBJ1-3; D gene unclear. V lost 1 base and J 7 bases, leaving 8 bases between the germline ends. In germline, CDR1 is SGHTA, CDR2 FQGNSA. The CDR3 contains 13 residues. The DNA for the CDR3 is TGTGCCAGCAGCTTAGATGGCTTGAACACCATATATTTT. It encodes CASSLDGLNTIYF.

This clonotype was recorded many times. The chain has TRBV9 and TRBJ2-3; D assignment may be TRBD1 or TRBD2 (5 bases each). Trimming took off 2 bases at V and 4 bases at J, with 14 bases between the two ends. The length of the CDR3 is 15 residues. Per the germline V gene, CDR1 is SGDLS and CDR2 is YYNGEE. The CDR3 loop is CASSVRDGLADTQYF. DNA of the CDR3: TGTGCCAGCAGCGTCCGGGACGGACTTGCAGATACGCAGTATTTT.

This clonotype was observed at least ten times. The chain recombines TRBV7-8 with TRBJ2-1, with 8 bases identical to TRBD1. In germline, CDR1 is SGHVS, CDR2 FQNEAQ. With V trimmed by 7 bases and J by 7 bases, 12 bases remained unmatched. This CDR3 has 15 residues. CDR3 nucleotides: TGTGCCAGCACCCAACCCCAGGGGGCAAGAAATGAGCAGTTCTTC. This gives the protein CASTQPQGARNEQFF.

This chain joins TRBV5-1 and TRBJ2-3; tentatively, D is TRBD2 (6 bases). Germline CDR1 SGHRS, CDR2 YFSETQ. V was cut by 5 bases and J by 4 bases, with 14 bases left in between. This CDR3 has 14 residues. CDR3 sequence (DNA): TGCGCCAGCAGGGACTACCCGGAGGCAGATACGCAGTATTTT. This encodes CASRDYPEADTQYF.

This clonotype turned up a few times. The chain employs TRBV19 and TRBJ2-1; a weak D match, TRBD2 (6 bases). The CDR3 covers 16 residues. Germline V gene lookup returns CDR1 LNHDA and CDR2 SQIVND (reference sequence). V dropped 6 bases and J dropped 2 bases, with 17 bases sitting between them. Here the CDR3 DNA reads TGTGCCAGTAGACCGAGAGGCGGGACCCCCTACAATGAGCAGTTCTTC. Translation: CASRPRGGTPYNEQFF.

This chain uses TRBV25-1 with TRBJ2-4; 9 nucleotides line up with TRBD1. The CDR3 runs to 16 residues. Germline-derived CDR1 and CDR2 are MGHDK and SYGVNS. Trimming at V came to 1 base and at J to 2 bases, leaving 3 bases not matched to a gene. CDR3 region: CASSEFTGGSKNIQYF. The CDR3 nucleotides are TGTGCCAGCAGTGAATTCACAGGGGGCTCCAAAAACATTCAGTACTTC.

This clonotype was seen at least ten times. V and J are TRBV29-1 and TRBJ1-4; D is ambiguous. CDR3 length: 13 amino acids. CDR1 SQVTM and CDR2 ANQGSEA come from the germline V gene. The ends were cut back, 4 bases at V and 5 bases at J, with 11 bases in the middle. The CDR3 DNA is TGCAGCGTTGGGTATTCGGGAAATGAAAAACTGTTTTTT. Translation: CSVGYSGNEKLFF.